This T cell receptor beta chain was recorded in a study of shared clonotypes between healthy human individuals. The CDR3 contains 15 residues. V lost 4 bases and J 1 base, leaving 13 bases between the germline ends. The germline CDR1 and CDR2 sequences are MDHEN and SYDVKM. This clone was counted only a few times. Its cognate antigen is unknown. General observations from the study: Of the naive CD4 clonotypes, around 4.7% were shared across a handful of donors.

Only in-frame clones appear in the TCRdb table, and some are missing; sequencing was by immunoSEQ multiplex PCR. The sample includes approximately 2.5 million clones, 90% to 95% seen only once; the top ten take over 0.12%. Adult donors, all healthy and HIV-negative, had no recent acute infections or vaccinations. The sequenced sample was naive CD4+ T cells sorted from blood. Regarding subset: CD45RA+ positively selected. The chain employs TRBV28 and TRBJ1-1, with D unresolved. This receptor was taken from a man between 18 and 29 years old in good health. This CDR3 reads CASSSRPKGNTEAFF. The CDR3 DNA follows: TGTGCCAGCAGTTCGCGGCCCAAGGGGAACACTGAAGCTTTCTTT.